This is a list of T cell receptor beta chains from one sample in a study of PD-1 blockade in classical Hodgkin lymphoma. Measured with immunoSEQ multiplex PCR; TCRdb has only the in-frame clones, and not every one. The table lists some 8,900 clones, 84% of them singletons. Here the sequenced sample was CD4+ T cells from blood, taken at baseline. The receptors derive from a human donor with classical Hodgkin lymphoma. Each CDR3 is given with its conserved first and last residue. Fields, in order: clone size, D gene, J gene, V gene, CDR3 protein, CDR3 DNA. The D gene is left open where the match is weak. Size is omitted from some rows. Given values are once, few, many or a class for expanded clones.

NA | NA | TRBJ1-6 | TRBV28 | CASIPPGRYSPLHF | TGTGCCAGCATTCCGCCAGGGAGGTATTCACCCCTCCACTTT
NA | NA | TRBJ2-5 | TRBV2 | CASNQQGWETQYF | TGTGCCAGCAACCAACAGGGTTGGGAGACCCAGTACTTC
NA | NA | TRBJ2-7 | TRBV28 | CASSLGGSSYEQYF | TGTGCCAGCAGTTTAGGGGGGAGCTCCTACGAGCAGTACTTC
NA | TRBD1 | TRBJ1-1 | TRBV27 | CASSRQGSTEAFF | TGTGCCAGCAGTAGACAGGGGAGCACTGAAGCTTTCTTT
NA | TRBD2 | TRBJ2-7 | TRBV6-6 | CASREGLRYEQYF | TGTGCCAGCCGGGAGGGCCTTAGGTACGAGCAGTACTTC
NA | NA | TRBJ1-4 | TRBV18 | CASSPGGYEKLFF | TGTGCCAGCTCACCGGGCGGTTATGAAAAACTGTTTTTT
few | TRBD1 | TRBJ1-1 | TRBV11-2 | CASSVGQMNTEAFF | TGTGCCAGCAGCGTGGGACAGATGAACACTGAAGCTTTCTTT
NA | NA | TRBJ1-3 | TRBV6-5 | CASSYSPLDGNTIYF | TGTGCCAGCAGTTACTCCCCCCTAGATGGAAACACCATATATTTT
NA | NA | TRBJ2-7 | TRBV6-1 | CASRNPPGGEQYF | TGTGCCAGCAGGAACCCGCCTGGGGGCGAGCAGTACTTC
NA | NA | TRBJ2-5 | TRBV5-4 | CASSQGRSQETQYF | TGTGCCAGCAGTCAGGGACGGTCCCAAGAGACCCAGTACTTC
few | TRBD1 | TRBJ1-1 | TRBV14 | CASSQGAGGNTEAFF | TGTGCCAGCAGCCAAGGTGCAGGGGGGAACACTGAAGCTTTCTTT
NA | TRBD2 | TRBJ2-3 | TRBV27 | CASSSMGLAGVKDTQYF | TGTGCCAGCAGTTCGATGGGACTAGCGGGAGTTAAAGATACGCAGTATTTT
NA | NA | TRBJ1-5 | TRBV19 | CASSMRGMNQPQHF | TGTGCCAGTAGTATGCGGGGGATGAATCAGCCCCAGCATTTT
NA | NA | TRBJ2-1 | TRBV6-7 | CASQPRLHPYNEQFF | TGTGCCAGCCAACCAAGGCTCCATCCCTACAATGAGCAGTTCTTC
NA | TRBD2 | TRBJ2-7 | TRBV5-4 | CASSSIAGGGEQYF | TGTGCCAGCAGCTCCATAGCGGGAGGGGGCGAGCAGTACTTC
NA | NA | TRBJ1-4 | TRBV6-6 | CASSYNRGVGEKLFF | TGTGCCAGCAGTTACAACCGGGGGGTTGGTGAAAAACTGTTTTTT
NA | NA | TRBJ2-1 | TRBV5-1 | CASSLERYYNEQFF | TGCGCCAGCAGCTTGGAGAGATACTACAATGAGCAGTTCTTC
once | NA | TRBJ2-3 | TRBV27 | CASSLAGSADTQYF | TGTGCCAGCAGTTTAGCGGGATCCGCAGATACGCAGTATTTT
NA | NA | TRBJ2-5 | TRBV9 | CASSVDQETQYF | TGTGCCAGCAGCGTAGACCAAGAGACCCAGTACTTC
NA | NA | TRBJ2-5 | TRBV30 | CAWSVGTKTQYF | TGTGCCTGGAGCGTGGGGACCAAGACCCAGTACTTC